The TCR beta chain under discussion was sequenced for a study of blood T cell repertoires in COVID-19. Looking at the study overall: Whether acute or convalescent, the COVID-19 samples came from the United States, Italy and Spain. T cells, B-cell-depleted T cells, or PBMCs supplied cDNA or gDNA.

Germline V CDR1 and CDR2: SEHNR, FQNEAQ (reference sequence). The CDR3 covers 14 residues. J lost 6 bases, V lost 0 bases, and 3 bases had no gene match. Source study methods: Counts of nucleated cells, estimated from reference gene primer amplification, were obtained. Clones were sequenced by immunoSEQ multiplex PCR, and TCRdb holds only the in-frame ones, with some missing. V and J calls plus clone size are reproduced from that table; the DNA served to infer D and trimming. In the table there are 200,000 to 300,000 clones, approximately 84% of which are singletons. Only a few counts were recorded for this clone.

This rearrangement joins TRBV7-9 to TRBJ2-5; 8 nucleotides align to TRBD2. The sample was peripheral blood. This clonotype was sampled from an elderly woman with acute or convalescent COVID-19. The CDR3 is CASSLAGGAQTQYF. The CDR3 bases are TGTGCCAGCAGCTTAGCCGGGGGGGCGCAGACCCAGTACTTC. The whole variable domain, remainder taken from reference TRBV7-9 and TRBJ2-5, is DTGVSQNPRHKITKRGQNVTFRCDPISEHNRLYWYRQTLGQGPEFLTYFQNEAQLEKSRLLSDRFSAERPKGSFSTLEIQRTEQGDSAMYLCASSLAGGAQTQYFGPGTRLLVL.